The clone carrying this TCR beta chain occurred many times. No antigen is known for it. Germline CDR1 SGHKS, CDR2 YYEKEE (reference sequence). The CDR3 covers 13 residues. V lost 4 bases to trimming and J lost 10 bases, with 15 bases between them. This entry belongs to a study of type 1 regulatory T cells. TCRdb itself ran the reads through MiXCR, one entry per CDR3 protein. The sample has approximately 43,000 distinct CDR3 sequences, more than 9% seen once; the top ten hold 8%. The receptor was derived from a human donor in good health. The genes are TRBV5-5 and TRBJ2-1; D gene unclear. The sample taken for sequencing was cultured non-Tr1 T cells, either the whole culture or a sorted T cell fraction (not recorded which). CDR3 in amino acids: CASSPVGIIEQFF. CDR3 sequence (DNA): TGTGCCAGCAGCCCCGTGGGGATAATCGAGCAGTTCTTC.